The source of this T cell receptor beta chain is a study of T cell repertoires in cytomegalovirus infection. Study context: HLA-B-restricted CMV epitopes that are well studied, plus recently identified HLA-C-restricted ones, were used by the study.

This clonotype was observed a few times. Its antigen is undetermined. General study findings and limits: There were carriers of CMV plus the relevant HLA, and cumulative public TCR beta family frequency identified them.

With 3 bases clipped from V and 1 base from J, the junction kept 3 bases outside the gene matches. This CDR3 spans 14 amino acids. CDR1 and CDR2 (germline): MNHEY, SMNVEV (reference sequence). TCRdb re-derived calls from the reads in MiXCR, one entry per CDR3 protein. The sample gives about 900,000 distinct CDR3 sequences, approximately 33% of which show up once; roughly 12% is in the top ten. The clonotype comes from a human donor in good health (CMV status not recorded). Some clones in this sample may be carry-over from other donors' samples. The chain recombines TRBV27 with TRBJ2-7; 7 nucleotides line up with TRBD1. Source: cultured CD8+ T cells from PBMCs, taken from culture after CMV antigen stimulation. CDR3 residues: CASSFGQDSYEQYF. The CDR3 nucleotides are TGTGCCAGCAGTTTCGGACAGGATTCCTACGAGCAGTACTTC.